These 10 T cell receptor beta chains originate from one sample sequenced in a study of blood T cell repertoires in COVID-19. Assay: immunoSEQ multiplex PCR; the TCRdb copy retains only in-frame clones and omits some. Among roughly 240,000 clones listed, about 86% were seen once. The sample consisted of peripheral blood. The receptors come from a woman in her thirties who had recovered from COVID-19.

The CDR3: CASSPGQFVPYGYTF. The CDR3 nucleotides are TGTGCCAGCAGCCCGGGACAATTTGTGCCCTATGGCTACACCTTC. This chain uses TRBV11-2 with TRBJ1-2, with D perhaps TRBD1 (6 bases). The CDR3 is 15 residues long. V shed 5 bases and J shed 4 bases, with 17 bases lying between them. The V gene's germline CDR1 is SGHAT and CDR2 FQNNGV.

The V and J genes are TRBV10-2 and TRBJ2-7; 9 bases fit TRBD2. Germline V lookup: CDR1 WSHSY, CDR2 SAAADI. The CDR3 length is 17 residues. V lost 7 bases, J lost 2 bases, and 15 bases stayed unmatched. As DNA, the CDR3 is TGCGCCAGCAAGGTTAGAGGGCTAGCGGGGTCAACCTACGAGCAGTACTTC. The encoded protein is CASKVRGLAGSTYEQYF.

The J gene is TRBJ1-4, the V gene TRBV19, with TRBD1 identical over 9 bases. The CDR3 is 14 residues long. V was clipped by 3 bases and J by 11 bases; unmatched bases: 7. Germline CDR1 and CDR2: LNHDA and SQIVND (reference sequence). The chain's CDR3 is CASSMPGQGRKLFF. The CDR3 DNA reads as TGTGCCAGTAGTATGCCGGGACAGGGCAGGAAACTGTTTTTT.

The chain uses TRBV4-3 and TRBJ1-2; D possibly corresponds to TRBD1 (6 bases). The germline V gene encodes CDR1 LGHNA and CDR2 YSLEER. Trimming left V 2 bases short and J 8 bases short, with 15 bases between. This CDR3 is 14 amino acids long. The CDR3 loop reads CASSQIAGADGYTF. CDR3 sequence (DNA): TGCGCCAGCAGCCAAATCGCAGGGGCTGACGGCTACACCTTC.

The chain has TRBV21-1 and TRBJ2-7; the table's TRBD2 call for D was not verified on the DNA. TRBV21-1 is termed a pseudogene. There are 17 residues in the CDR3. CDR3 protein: CASSKLLGGGTSYEQYF. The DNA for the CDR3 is TGTGCCAGCAGCAAACTTCTCGGCGGGGGGACCTCCTACGAGCAGTACTTC.

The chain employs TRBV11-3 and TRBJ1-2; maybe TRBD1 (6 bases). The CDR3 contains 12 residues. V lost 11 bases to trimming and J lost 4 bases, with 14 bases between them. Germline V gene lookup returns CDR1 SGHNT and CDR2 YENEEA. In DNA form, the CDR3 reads TGTGCCTTACAGGGAAACTTCTATGGCTACACCTTC. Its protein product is CALQGNFYGYTF.

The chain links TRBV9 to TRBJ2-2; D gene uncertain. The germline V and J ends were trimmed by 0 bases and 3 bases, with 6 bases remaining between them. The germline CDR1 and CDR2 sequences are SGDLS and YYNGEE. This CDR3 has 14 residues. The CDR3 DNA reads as TGTGCCAGCAGCGTAGGGCAGGACACCGGGGAGCTGTTTTTT. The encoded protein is CASSVGQDTGELFF.

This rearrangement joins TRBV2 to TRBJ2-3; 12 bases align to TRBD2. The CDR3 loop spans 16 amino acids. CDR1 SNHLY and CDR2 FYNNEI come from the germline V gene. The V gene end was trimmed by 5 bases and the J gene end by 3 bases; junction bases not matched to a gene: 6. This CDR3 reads CASSRASGGATDTQYF. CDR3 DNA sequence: TGTGCCAGCAGTCGAGCTAGCGGGGGGGCGACAGATACGCAGTATTTT.

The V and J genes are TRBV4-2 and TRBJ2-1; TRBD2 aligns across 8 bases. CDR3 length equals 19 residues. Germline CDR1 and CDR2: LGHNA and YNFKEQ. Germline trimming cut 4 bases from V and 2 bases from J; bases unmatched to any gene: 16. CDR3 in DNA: TGTGCCAGCAGCCCGCCCTGGGCGGACGCGGGGGGAACCTACAATGAGCAGTTCTTC. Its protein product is CASSPPWADAGGTYNEQFF.

The CDR3 region is CASSQTGQMYGYTF. The DNA of the CDR3 is TGTGCCAGCAGCCAAACGGGACAGATGTATGGCTACACCTTC. V is TRBV3-1 (or the pseudogene TRBV3-2) and J is TRBJ1-2; 7 bases are shared with TRBD1. There are 14 residues in the CDR3. The V segment lost 2 bases and the J segment 5 bases; nucleotides outside the gene matches: 5. Germline loops: CDR1 LGHDT, CDR2 YNNKEL (reference sequence).